The 11 T cell receptor beta chains reported below all come from one sample, sequenced in a study of tumor-infiltrating lymphocytes in oesophageal squamous cell carcinoma. TCRdb independently ran MiXCR on the PCR reads; one entry per CDR3 protein. The table has 15,000 to 25,000 distinct CDR3 sequences, 35% to 45% seen once; the top ten hold 35% to 50%. Sequenced input: esophageal tumor tissue. These receptors originate from a male donor with esophageal squamous cell carcinoma.

This clonotype was recorded many times. This chain links TRBV12-3 or TRBV12-4 with TRBJ1-1; D gene uncertain. The V gene lost 7 bases and the J gene lost 1 base, with 19 bases spanning the gap. This CDR3 has 16 residues. The CDR3, as DNA: TGTGCCAGCACCAGCCGACGACTGGCGCAGAACACTGAAGCTTTCTTT. This gives the protein CASTSRRLAQNTEAFF.

This clonotype has a count of ten or more. The chain uses TRBV5-4 and TRBJ2-1; no reliable D call. CDR3 size: 14 residues. The V end lost 0 bases, the J end lost 4 bases, and 8 bases lay between the germline ends. Germline V gives CDR1 SGHNT, CDR2 YYREEE (reference sequence). The CDR3 nucleotides read TGTGCCAGCAGCTTGGGTCAGATATACAATGAGCAGTTCTTC. This sequence encodes CASSLGQIYNEQFF. Combining the CDR3 with reference TRBV5-4 and TRBJ2-1 gives the whole variable domain ETGVTQSPTHLIKTRGQQVTLRCSSQSGHNTVSWYQQALGQGPQFIFQYYREEENGRGNFPPRFSGLQFPNYSSELNVNALELDDSALYLCASSLGQIYNEQFFGPGTRLTVL.

The chain carries TRBV7-2 and TRBJ2-7, with TRBD2 matching over 10 bases. The V gene end was trimmed by 6 bases and the J gene end by 6 bases; junction bases not matched to a gene: 11. Germline CDR1 is SGHTA and CDR2 is FQGNSA. The CDR3 consists of 15 residues. The CDR3 sequence is CASRIKAGGPGEQYF. CDR3 DNA sequence: TGTGCCAGCAGGATAAAAGCGGGAGGGCCAGGCGAGCAGTACTTC.

Relative to its sample, this clonotype is medium-sized. V gene TRBV7-8 combines with J gene TRBJ2-3; 13 bases align to TRBD2. The germline CDR1 and CDR2 sequences are SGHVS and FQNEAQ. This CDR3 is built from 16 residues. Unmatched junction bases numbered 5, after V lost 4 bases and J lost 4 bases. The CDR3: CASSWGTSGIADTQYF. As DNA, the CDR3 is TGTGCCAGCAGCTGGGGGACTAGCGGGATTGCAGATACGCAGTATTTT.

At least ten counts were recorded for this clonotype. The chain is built from TRBV2 and TRBJ1-1; D possibly corresponds to TRBD1 (5 bases). Germline V gene sequence: CDR1 SNHLY, CDR2 FYNNEI. This CDR3 has 12 residues. V lost 5 bases and J lost 2, with 6 bases in between. CDR3 residues: CASSTGNTEAFF. The CDR3 bases are TGTGCCAGCAGTACAGGTAACACTGAAGCTTTCTTT.

J is TRBJ2-5 and V is TRBV28; D is ambiguous. The better agreement between TRBJ2-1 and the DNA end casts doubt on the J call. From germline, CDR1 is MDHEN and CDR2 SYDVKM. The CDR3 loop spans 11 amino acids. Here the CDR3 reads CASSPHYEQFF. CDR3 DNA: TGTGCCAGCAGTCCACACTACGAGCAGTTCTTC.

The V and J genes are TRBV7-9 and TRBJ2-5; D might be TRBD1 (5 bases). The J call is in doubt because the DNA end fits TRBJ2-1 better. CDR3 size: 14 residues. Germline lookup yields CDR1 SEHNR and CDR2 FQNEAQ (reference sequence). The CDR3, as DNA: TGTGCCAGCAGCTTAGAGGGGAAGGGGTTTCAGCAGTTCTTC. It encodes CASSLEGKGFQQFF.

This clonotype has just one count. The V gene is TRBV12-3 or TRBV12-4, the J gene TRBJ2-5; 8 positions match TRBD2. The trim removed 0 bases at V and 4 bases at J, leaving 4 bases unmatched. The CDR3 is made up of 15 amino acids. CDR3 residues: CASSLAQAGVETQYF. CDR3 DNA sequence: TGTGCCAGCAGTTTAGCGCAAGCGGGAGTAGAGACCCAGTACTTC.

This clonotype was detected many times. The chain carries TRBV7-2 and TRBJ2-3; TRBD1 matches 7 bases. The J call is in doubt because the DNA end fits TRBJ2-7 better. This CDR3 contains 14 residues. From germline, CDR1 is SGHTA and CDR2 FQGNSA. CDR3 sequence: CASSRDRISDEQYF. The CDR3 DNA is TGTGCCAGCAGCCGGGACAGAATTTCCGACGAGCAGTACTTC.

With respect to this clonotype: A much larger clone is a single base away; this may be a read error. The V call is TRBV19, the J call TRBJ2-7; D perhaps matches TRBD1 (5 bases). The DNA end is more similar to TRBJ2-1, so the J call may be wrong. The CDR3 extends over 11 amino acids. In germline, CDR1 is LNHDA, CDR2 SQIVND (reference sequence). The CDR3 DNA reads TGTGCCAGTAGTATGGGGCTAGAGCAGTTCTTC. This codes for CASSMGLEQFF.

This clonotype occurred many times. The CDR3 loop is CASSEPGPLAGNTEAFF. CDR3 in DNA: TGTGCCAGCAGCGAACCGGGACCGCTAGCTGGGAACACTGAAGCTTTCTTT. This chain connects TRBV5-6 to TRBJ1-1, with D possibly matching TRBD1 (5 bases). CDR3 size: 17 residues. V dropped 4 bases and J dropped 1 base, with 20 bases sitting between them. Germline lookup yields CDR1 SGHDT and CDR2 YYEEEE. The variable domain in full, with the rest retrieved from reference TRBV5-6 and TRBJ1-1, is DAGVTQSPTHLIKTRGQQVTLRCSPKSGHDTVSWYQQALGQGPQFIFQYYEEEERQRGNFPDRFSGHQFPNYSSELNVNALLLGDSALYLCASSEPGPLAGNTEAFFGQGTRLTVV.